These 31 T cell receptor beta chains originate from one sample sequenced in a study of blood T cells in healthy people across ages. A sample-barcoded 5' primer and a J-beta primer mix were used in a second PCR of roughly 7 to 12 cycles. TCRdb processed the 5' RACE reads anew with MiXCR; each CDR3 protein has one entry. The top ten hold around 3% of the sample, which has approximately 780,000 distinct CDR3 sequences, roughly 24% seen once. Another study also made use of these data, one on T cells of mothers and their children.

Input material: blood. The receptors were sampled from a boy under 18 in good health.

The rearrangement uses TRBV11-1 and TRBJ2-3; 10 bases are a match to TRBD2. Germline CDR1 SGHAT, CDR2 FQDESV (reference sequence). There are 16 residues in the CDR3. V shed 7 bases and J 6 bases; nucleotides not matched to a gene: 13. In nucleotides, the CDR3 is TGTGCCAGCACCCTTCGGCGGGCTAGCGGGGGCGATACGCAGTATTTT. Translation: CASTLRRASGGDTQYF.

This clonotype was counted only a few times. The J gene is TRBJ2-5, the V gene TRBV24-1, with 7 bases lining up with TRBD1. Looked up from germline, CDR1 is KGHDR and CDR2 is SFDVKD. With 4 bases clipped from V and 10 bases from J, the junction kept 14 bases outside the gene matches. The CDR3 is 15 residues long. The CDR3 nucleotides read TGTGCCACCAGTGACCCCGCGTCGGACAGGAGGTTCCAGTACTTC. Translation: CATSDPASDRRFQYF.

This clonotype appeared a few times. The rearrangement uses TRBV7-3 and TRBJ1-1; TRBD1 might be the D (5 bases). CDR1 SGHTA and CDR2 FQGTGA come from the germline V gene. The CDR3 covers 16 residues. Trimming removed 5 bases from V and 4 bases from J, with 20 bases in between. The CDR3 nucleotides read TGTGCCAGCAGCCTTCAGGGTGGAGGTTTCGGCACTGAAGCTTTCTTT. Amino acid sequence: CASSLQGGGFGTEAFF.

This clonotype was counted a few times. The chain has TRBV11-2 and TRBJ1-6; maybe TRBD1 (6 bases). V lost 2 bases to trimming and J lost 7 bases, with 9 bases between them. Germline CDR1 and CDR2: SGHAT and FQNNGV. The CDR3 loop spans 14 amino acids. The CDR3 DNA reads TGTGCCAGCAGCTTACGCGGGGGCAATTCACCCCTCCACTTT. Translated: CASSLRGGNSPLHF.

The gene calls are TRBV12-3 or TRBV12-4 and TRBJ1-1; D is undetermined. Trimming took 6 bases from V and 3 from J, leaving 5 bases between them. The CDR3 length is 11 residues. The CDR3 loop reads CASSHHTEAFF. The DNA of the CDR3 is TGTGCCAGCAGCCACCACACTGAAGCTTTCTTT.

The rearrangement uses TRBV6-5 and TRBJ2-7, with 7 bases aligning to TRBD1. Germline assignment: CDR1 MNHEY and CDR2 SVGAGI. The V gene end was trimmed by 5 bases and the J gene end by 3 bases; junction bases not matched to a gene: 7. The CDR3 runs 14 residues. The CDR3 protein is CASSTGARGYEQYF. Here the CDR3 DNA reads TGTGCCAGCAGTACAGGGGCCCGAGGCTACGAGCAGTACTTC.

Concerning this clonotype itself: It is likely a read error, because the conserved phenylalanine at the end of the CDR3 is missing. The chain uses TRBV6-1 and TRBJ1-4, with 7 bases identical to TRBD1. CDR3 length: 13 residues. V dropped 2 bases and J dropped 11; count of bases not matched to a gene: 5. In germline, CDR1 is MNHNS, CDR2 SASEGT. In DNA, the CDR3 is TGTGCCAGCAGTGAAACTTGGACAGGCAAACTGTTTGTT. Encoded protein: CASSETWTGKLFV.

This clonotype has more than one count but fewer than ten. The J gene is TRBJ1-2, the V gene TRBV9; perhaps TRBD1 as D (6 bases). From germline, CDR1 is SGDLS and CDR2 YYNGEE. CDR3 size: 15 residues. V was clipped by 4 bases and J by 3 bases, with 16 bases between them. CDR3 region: CASSPEPGADYGYTF. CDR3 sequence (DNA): TGTGCCAGCAGCCCCGAACCGGGGGCGGACTATGGCTACACCTTC.

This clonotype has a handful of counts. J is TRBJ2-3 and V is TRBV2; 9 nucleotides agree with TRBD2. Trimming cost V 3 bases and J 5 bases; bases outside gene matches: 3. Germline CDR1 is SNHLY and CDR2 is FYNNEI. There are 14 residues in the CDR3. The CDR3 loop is CASSDASGEDTQYF. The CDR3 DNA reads TGTGCCAGCAGTGACGCTAGCGGGGAAGATACGCAGTATTTT.

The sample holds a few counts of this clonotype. The CDR3 sequence is CASSLAGQPHEQYF. For the CDR3, the DNA is TGCGCCAGCAGCTTGGCCGGACAGCCCCACGAGCAGTACTTC. The gene calls are TRBV5-1 and TRBJ2-7; tentative D call: TRBD1 (6 bases). V shed 0 bases and J shed 5 bases, with 12 bases lying between them. The CDR3 is 14 residues long. Germline CDR1 and CDR2: SGHRS and YFSETQ. Full variable domain (remainder filled in from reference TRBV5-1 and TRBJ2-7): KAGVTQTPRYLIKTRGQQVTLSCSPISGHRSVSWYQQTPGQGLQFLFEYFSETQRNKGNFPGRFSGRQFSNSRSEMNVSTLELGDSALYLCASSLAGQPHEQYFGPGTRLTVT.

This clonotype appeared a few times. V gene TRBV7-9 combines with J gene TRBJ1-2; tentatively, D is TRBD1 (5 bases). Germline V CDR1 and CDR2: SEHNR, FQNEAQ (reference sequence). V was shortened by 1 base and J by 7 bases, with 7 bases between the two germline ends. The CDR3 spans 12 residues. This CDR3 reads CASSLDRLGYTF. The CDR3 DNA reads TGTGCCAGCAGCTTAGACAGGCTTGGCTACACCTTC.

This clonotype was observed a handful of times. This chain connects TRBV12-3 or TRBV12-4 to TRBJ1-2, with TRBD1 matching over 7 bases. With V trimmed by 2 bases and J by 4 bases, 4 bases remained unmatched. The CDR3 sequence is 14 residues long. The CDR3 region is CASSLRDSLYGYTF. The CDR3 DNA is TGTGCCAGCAGTTTAAGGGACAGCCTCTATGGCTACACCTTC.

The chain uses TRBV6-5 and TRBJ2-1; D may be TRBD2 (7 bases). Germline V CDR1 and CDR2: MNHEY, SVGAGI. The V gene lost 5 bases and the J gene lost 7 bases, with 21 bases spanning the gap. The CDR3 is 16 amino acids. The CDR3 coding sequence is TGTGCCAGCAGTCCTGGGGGTGGGGGGGCACGGAATGAGCAGTTCTTC. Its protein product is CASSPGGGGARNEQFF.

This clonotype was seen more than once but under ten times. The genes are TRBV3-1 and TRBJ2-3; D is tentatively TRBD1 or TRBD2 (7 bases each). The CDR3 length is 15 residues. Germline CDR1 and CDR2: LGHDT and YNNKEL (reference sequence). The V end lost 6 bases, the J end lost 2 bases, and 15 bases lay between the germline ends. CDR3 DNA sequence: TGTGCCAGCAGAGGGGAGGGGGCCGTCACAGATACGCAGTATTTT. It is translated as CASRGEGAVTDTQYF.

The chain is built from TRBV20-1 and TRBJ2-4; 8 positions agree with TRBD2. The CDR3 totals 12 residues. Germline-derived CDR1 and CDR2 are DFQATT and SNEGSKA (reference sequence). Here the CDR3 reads CSIAGKVNIQYF. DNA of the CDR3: TGCAGCATAGCGGGGAAAGTAAACATTCAGTACTTC.

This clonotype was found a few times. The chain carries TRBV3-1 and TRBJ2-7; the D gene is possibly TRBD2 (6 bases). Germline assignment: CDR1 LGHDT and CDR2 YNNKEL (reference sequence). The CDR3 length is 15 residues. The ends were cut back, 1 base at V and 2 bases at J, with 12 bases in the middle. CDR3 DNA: TGTGCCAGCAGCCAAGGTCCGGGGAGGACCTACGAGCAGTACTTC. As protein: CASSQGPGRTYEQYF.

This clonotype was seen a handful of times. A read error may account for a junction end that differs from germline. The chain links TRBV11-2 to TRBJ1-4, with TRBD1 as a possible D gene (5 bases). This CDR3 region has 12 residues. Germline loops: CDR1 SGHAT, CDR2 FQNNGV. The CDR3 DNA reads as TGTGCCAGCAGCTTTGGGGGAAGTACTATCCGTTTT. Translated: CASSFGGSTIRF.

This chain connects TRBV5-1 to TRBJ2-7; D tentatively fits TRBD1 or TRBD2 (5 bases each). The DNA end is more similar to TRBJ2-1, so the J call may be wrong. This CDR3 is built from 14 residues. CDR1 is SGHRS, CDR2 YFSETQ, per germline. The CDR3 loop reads CASSRDWGWDEQFF. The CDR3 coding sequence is TGCGCCAGCAGTAGGGATTGGGGGTGGGATGAGCAGTTCTTC.

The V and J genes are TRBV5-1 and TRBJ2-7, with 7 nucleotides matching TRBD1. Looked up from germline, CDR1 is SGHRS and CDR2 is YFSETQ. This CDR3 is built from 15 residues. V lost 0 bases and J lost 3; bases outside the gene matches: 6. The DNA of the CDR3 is TGCGCCAGCAGCTTGGCGATCGACAGGGTCTACGAGCAGTACTTC. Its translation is CASSLAIDRVYEQYF. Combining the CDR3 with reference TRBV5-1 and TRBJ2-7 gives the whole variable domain KAGVTQTPRYLIKTRGQQVTLSCSPISGHRSVSWYQQTPGQGLQFLFEYFSETQRNKGNFPGRFSGRQFSNSRSEMNVSTLELGDSALYLCASSLAIDRVYEQYFGPGTRLTVT.

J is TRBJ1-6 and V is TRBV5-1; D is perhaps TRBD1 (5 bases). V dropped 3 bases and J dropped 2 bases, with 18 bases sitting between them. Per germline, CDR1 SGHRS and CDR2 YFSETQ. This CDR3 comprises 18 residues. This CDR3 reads CASSSEPRQGPYNSPLHF. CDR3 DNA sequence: TGCGCCAGCAGCTCGGAGCCGCGGCAGGGCCCCTATAATTCACCCCTCCACTTT.

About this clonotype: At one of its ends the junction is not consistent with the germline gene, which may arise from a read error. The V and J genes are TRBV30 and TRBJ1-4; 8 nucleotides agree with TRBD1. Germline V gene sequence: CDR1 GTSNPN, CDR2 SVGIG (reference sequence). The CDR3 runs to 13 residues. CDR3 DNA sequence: TGTACCTGGAGCGGACAGGGTGTTGAAAAACTGTTTTTT. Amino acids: CTWSGQGVEKLFF.

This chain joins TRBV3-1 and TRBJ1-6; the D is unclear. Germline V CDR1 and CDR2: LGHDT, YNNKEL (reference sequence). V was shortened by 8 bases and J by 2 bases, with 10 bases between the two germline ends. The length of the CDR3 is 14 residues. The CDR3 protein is CASAFGTYNSPLHF. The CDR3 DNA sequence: TGTGCCAGCGCCTTCGGGACCTATAATTCACCCCTCCACTTT.

The CDR3 here is CASRQWWGQETQYF. The CDR3 DNA reads TGCGCCAGCAGGCAGTGGTGGGGGCAAGAGACCCAGTACTTC. The rearrangement uses TRBV5-1 and TRBJ2-5; either TRBD1 or TRBD2 may supply D (5 bases each). There are 14 residues in the CDR3. With 5 bases removed from V and 2 bases from J, the gap between germline ends came to 13 bases. Germline values: CDR1 SGHRS, CDR2 YFSETQ.

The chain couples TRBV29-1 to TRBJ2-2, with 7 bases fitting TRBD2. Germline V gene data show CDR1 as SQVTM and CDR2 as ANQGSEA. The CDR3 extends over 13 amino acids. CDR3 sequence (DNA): TGCAGTGCCGGGACTACATCAGCCGGGGAGCTGTTTTTT. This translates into CSAGTTSAGELFF.

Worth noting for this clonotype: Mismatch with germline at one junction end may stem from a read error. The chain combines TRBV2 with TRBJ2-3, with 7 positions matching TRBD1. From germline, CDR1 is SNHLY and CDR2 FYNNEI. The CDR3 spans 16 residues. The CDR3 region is CAGSEARTGLNGTQYF. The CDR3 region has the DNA TGTGCCGGCAGTGAAGCGCGGACAGGATTAAATGGTACGCAGTATTTT. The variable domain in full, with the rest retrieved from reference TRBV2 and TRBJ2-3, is EPEVTQTPSHQVTQMGQEVILRCVPISNHLYFYWYRQILGQKVEFLVSFYNNEISEKSEIFDDQFSVERPDGSNFTLKIRSTKLEDSAMYFCAGSEARTGLNGTQYFGPGTRLTVL.

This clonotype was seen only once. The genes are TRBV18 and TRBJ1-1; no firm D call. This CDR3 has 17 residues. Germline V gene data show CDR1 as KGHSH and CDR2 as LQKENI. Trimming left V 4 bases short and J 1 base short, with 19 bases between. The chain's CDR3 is CASSRVEPVGENTEAFF. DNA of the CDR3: TGTGCCAGCTCACGCGTAGAACCGGTAGGAGAGAACACTGAAGCTTTCTTT.

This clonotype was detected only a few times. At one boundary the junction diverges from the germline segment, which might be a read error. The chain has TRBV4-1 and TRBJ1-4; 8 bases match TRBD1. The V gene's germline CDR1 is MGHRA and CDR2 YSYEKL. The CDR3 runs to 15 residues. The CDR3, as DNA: TGCGCCAGCAGCCAACTTGGGACAGGAGCTGAAAAACCGTTTTTT. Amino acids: CASSQLGTGAEKPFF.

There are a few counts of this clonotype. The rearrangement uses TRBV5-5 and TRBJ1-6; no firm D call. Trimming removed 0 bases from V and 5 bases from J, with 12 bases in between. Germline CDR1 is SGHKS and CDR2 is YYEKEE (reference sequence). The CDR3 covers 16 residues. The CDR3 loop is CASSLERHPNNSPLHF. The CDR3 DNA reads TGTGCCAGCAGCTTGGAGCGCCACCCCAATAATTCACCCCTCCACTTT.

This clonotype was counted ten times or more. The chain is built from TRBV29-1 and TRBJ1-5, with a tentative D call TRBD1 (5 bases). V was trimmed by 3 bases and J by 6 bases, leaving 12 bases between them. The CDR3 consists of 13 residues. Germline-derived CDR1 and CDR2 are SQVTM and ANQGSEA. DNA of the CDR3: TGCAGCGTTGACTTGGGGCGCGGTCAGCCCCAGCATTTT. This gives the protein CSVDLGRGQPQHF.

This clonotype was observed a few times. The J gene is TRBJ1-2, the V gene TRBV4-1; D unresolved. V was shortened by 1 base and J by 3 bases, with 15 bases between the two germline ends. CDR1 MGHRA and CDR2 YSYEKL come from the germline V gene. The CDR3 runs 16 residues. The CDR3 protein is CASSQGAPRPHYGYTF. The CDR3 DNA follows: TGCGCCAGCAGCCAAGGTGCCCCTAGGCCCCACTATGGCTACACCTTC.

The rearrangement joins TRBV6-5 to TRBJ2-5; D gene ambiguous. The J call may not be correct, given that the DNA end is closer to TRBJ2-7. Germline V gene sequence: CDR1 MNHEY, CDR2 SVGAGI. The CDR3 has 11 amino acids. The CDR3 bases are TGTGCCAGCAGTTGCTCTAACGAGCAGTACTTC. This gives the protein CASSCSNEQYF.